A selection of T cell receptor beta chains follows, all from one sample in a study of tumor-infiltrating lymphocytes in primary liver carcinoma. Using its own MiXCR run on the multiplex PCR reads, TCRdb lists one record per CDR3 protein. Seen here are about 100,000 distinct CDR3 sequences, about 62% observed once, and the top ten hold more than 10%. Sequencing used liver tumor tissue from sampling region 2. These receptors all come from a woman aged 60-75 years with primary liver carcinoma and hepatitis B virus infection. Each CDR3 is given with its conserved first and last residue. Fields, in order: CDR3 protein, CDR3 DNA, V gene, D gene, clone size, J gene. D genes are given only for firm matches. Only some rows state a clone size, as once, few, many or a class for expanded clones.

CDR3aa: CPSSLGQGATAEASF
CDR3nt: TGTCCCAGCAGCCTGGGACAGGGGGCGACGGCTGAAGCTTCCTTT
v_gene: TRBV11-3
d_gene: TRBD1
abundance: -
j_gene: TRBJ1-1

CDR3aa: CASGQYWLYEQYF
CDR3nt: TGTGCCAGCGGCCAATATTGGCTTTACGAGCAGTACTTC
v_gene: TRBV4-2
d_gene: -
abundance: -
j_gene: TRBJ2-7

CDR3aa: CASSRGQDSSHEQYF
CDR3nt: TGCGCCAGCAGCCGAGGACAGGACAGCTCCCACGAGCAGTACTTC
v_gene: TRBV5-1
d_gene: TRBD1
abundance: few
j_gene: TRBJ2-7

CDR3aa: CACSLGQPYEQYF
CDR3nt: TGTGCCTGCAGTTTAGGACAGCCCTACGAGCAGTACTTC
v_gene: TRBV28
d_gene: -
abundance: -
j_gene: TRBJ2-7

CDR3aa: CTSSQWANTQYF
CDR3nt: TGTACCAGCAGCCAGTGGGCAAATACACAGTATTTT
v_gene: TRBV11-3
d_gene: -
abundance: -
j_gene: TRBJ2-3

CDR3aa: CASSDSEVYSTDTQYF
CDR3nt: TGTGCCAGCAGTGATAGTGAGGTATATAGCACAGATACGCAGTATTTT
v_gene: TRBV6-1
d_gene: -
abundance: -
j_gene: TRBJ2-3

CDR3aa: CASSELAGANVLTF
CDR3nt: TGTGCCAGCAGTGAACTAGCTGGGGCCAACGTCCTGACTTTC
v_gene: TRBV6-1
d_gene: -
abundance: many
j_gene: TRBJ2-6

CDR3aa: CASIQGVTRDNSPLHF
CDR3nt: TGCGCCAGCATCCAAGGGGTGACAAGGGATAATTCACCCCTCCACTTT
v_gene: TRBV4-1
d_gene: -
abundance: -
j_gene: TRBJ1-6

CDR3aa: CASSPGAGSSYKEQFF
CDR3nt: TGTGCCAGCAGCCCGGGAGCGGGGAGCTCATACAAAGAGCAGTTCTTC
v_gene: TRBV5-4
d_gene: TRBD2
abundance: -
j_gene: TRBJ2-1

CDR3aa: CASSNGFYIYNEQFF
CDR3nt: TGTGCCAGCAGTAACGGGTTTTACATTTACAATGAGCAGTTCTTC
v_gene: TRBV6-2/TRBV6-3
d_gene: -
abundance: many
j_gene: TRBJ2-1

CDR3aa: CAGSLRTGEGETQYF
CDR3nt: TGTGCTGGCAGCTTAAGGACAGGGGAAGGGGAGACTCAGTACTTC
v_gene: TRBV11-2
d_gene: TRBD1
abundance: -
j_gene: TRBJ2-5

CDR3aa: CASSGGGLAGGSEQFF
CDR3nt: TGTGCCAGCAGTGGTGGGGGACTAGCGGGAGGGAGTGAGCAGTTCTTC
v_gene: TRBV2
d_gene: TRBD2
abundance: few
j_gene: TRBJ2-1

CDR3aa: CAISESTTPRSGGMNEQIF
CDR3nt: TGTGCCATCAGTGAGTCGACTACACCTAGGAGCGGGGGGATGAATGAGCAGATCTTC
v_gene: TRBV10-3
d_gene: TRBD2
abundance: -
j_gene: TRBJ2-1

CDR3aa: CSARETGGASYEQYF
CDR3nt: TGCAGTGCTAGAGAGACAGGGGGCGCTTCCTACGAGCAGTACTTC
v_gene: TRBV20-1
d_gene: TRBD1
abundance: -
j_gene: TRBJ2-7

CDR3aa: CAISPGTGDEQYF
CDR3nt: TGTGCCATCAGTCCCGGGACAGGGGACGAACAGTACTTC
v_gene: TRBV10-3
d_gene: TRBD1
abundance: once
j_gene: TRBJ2-7

CDR3aa: CASSLSTSDAAKNIQYF
CDR3nt: TGCGCCAGCAGCTTATCTACAAGTGATGCGGCCAAAAACATTCAGTACTTC
v_gene: TRBV5-1
d_gene: -
abundance: many
j_gene: TRBJ2-4

CDR3aa: CASSLVGGGDEQYF
CDR3nt: TGTGCCAGCAGTTTAGTTGGGGGGGGGGATGAGCAGTACTTC
v_gene: TRBV12-3/TRBV12-4
d_gene: TRBD2
abundance: many
j_gene: TRBJ2-7

CDR3aa: CASSSGRGVHEQYF
CDR3nt: TGTGCCAGCAGTTCAGGACGGGGTGTACACGAGCAGTACTTC
v_gene: TRBV28
d_gene: -
abundance: -
j_gene: TRBJ2-7

CDR3aa: CSLEEVEAFF
CDR3nt: TGCAGCCTTGAGGAGGTTGAAGCTTTCTTC
v_gene: TRBV29-1
d_gene: -
abundance: -
j_gene: TRBJ1-1

CDR3aa: CASSFRGVGIIRETQYF
CDR3nt: TGTGCCAGTAGTTTTCGGGGAGTGGGGATCATCAGGGAGACCCAGTACTTC
v_gene: TRBV12-3/TRBV12-4
d_gene: -
abundance: -
j_gene: TRBJ2-5

CDR3aa: CATSAATGTDTQYF
CDR3nt: TGTGCCACCAGTGCCGCAACAGGGACAGATACGCAGTATTTT
v_gene: TRBV24-1
d_gene: -
abundance: once
j_gene: TRBJ2-3

CDR3aa: CASSLVDVYEQYF
CDR3nt: TGTGCCAGCAGTTTAGTCGACGTCTACGAGCAGTACTTC
v_gene: TRBV7-8
d_gene: -
abundance: once
j_gene: TRBJ2-7